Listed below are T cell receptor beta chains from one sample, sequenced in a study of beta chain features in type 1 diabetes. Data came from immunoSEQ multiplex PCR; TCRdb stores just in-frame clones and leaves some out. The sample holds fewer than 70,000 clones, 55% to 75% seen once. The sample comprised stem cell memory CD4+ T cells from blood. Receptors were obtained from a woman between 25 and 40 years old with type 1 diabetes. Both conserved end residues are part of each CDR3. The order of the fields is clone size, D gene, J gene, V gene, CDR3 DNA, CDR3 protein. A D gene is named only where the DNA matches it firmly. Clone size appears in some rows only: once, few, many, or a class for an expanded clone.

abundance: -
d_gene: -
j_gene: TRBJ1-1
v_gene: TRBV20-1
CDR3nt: TGCAGTGCTAGGGGGGGCACTGAAGCTTTCTTT
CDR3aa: CSARGGTEAFF

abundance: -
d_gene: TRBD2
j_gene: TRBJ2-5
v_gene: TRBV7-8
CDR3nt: TGTGCCAGCAGCTTAATTTACGGGACTAGCGCCCAAGAGACCCAGTACTTC
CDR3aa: CASSLIYGTSAQETQYF

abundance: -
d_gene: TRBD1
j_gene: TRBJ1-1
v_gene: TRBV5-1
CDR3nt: TGCGCCAGCAGCTTGTCACAGGGGGCTGAAGCTTTCTTT
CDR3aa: CASSLSQGAEAFF

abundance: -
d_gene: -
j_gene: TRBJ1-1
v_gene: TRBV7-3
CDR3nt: TGTGCCAGCAGCTTAGGCCCAGGGAACACTGAAGCTTTCTTT
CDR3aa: CASSLGPGNTEAFF

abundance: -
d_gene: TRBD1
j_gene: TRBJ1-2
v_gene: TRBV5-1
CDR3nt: TGCGCCAGCAGCTCCCCGAGTGACAGGGACTATGGCTACACCTTC
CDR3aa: CASSSPSDRDYGYTF

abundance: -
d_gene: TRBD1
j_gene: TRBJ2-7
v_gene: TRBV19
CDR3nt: TGTGCCAGTAGTCCCCCCTTGCAGGGGGCATGGGAGCAGTACTTC
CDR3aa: CASSPPLQGAWEQYF

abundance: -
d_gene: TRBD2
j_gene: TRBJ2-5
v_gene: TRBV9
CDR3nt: TGTGCCAGCAGCACCAGACTAGCGGGATCGGAGACCCAGTACTTC
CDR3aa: CASSTRLAGSETQYF

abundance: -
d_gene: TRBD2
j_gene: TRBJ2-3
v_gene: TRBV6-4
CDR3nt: TGTGCCAGCAGTGAAGATTTAACTAGCGGGGGCATGGATACGCAGTATTTT
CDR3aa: CASSEDLTSGGMDTQYF

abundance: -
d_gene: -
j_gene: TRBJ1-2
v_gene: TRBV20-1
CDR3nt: TGCAGTCATACAGGGAACTATGGCTACACCTTC
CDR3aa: CSHTGNYGYTF

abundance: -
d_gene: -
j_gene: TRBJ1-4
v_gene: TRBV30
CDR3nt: TGTGCCTGGAAGACAAACAACAATGAAAAACTGTTTTTT
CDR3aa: CAWKTNNNEKLFF

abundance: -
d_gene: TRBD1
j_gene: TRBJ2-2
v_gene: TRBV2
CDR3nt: TGTGCCAGCAACCGAGGACAGGGCCCCGGGGAGCTGTTTTTT
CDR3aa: CASNRGQGPGELFF

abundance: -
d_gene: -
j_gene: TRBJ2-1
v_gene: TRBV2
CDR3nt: TGTGCCAGCAGTGCGAGACTAGTATACAATGAGCAGTTCTTC
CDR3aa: CASSARLVYNEQFF

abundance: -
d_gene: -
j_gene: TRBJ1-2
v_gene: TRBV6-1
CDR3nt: TGTGCCAGCAGTGAAGTCCGGGGGAAAGGCTACACCTTC
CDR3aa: CASSEVRGKGYTF

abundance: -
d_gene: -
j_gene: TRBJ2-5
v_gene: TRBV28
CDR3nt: TGTGCCAGCAGTTTATCGGGGACCCAGTACTTC
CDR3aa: CASSLSGTQYF

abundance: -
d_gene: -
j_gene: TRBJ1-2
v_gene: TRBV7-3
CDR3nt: TGTGCCAGCAGCTTAATGGAGGTTGGCTACACCTTC
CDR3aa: CASSLMEVGYTF

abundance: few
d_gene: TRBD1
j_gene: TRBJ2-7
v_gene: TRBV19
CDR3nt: TGTGCCAGTAGTAAGGGGACAGGGATCCCCTACGAGCAGTACTTC
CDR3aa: CASSKGTGIPYEQYF

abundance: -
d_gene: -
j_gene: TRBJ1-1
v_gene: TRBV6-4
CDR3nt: TGTGCCAGCAGTCCAGGCTCCTCGAACACTGAAGCTTTCTTT
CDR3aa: CASSPGSSNTEAFF

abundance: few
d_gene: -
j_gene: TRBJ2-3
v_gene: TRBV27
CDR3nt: TGTGCCAGCAGTTTAAAGGGGGCAGATACGCAGTATTTT
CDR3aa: CASSLKGADTQYF

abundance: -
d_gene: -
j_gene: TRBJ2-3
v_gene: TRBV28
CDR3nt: TGTGCCAGCAGTTTGCCCGGTTCTAGCTCAGATACGCAGTATTTT
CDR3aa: CASSLPGSSSDTQYF

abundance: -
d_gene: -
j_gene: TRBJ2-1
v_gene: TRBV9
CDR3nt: TGTGCCAGCAGCATAAGCGGGTTGAGGACCTACAATGAGCAGTTCTTC
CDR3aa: CASSISGLRTYNEQFF

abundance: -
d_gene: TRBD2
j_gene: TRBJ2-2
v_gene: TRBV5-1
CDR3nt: TGCGCCAGCAGGAAGGTGGGACTAGCAAACACCGGGGAGCTGTTTTTT
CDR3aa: CASRKVGLANTGELFF

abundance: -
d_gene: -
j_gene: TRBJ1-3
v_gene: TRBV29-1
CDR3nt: TGCAGCGTCGTGGACAGCCTCTCTGGAAACACCATATATTTT
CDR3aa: CSVVDSLSGNTIYF

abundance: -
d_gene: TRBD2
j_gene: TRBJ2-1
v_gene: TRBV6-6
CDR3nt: TGTGCCAGCGTTAGCGGGAGCTCCTACAATGAGCAGTTCTTC
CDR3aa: CASVSGSSYNEQFF

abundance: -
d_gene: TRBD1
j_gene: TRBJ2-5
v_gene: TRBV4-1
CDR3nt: TGCGCCAGCAGCCATGGACAGGGGCAAGAGACCCAGTACTTC
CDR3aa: CASSHGQGQETQYF

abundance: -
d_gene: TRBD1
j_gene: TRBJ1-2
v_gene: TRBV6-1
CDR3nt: TGTGCCAGCAGCCTCGGGACAGGGGGAGGTGGCTACACCTTC
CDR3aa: CASSLGTGGGGYTF

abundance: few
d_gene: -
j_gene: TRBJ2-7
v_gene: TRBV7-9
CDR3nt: TGTGCCAGCGGCATCCATAGGGGCAGAACCTACGAGCAGTACTTC
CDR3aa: CASGIHRGRTYEQYF

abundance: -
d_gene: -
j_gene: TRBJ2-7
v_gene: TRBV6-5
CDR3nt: TGTGCCAGCAGTTACCCCGCAGGGGGAGGCTACGAGCAGTACTTC
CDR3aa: CASSYPAGGGYEQYF

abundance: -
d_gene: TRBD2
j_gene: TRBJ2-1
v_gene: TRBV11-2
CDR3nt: TGTGCCAGCAGCTTACCCCGGGCACGGGGGGACAATGAGCAGTTCTTC
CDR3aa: CASSLPRARGDNEQFF

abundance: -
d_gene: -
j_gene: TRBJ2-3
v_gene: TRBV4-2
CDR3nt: TGTGCCAGCACCCGGGGCGGGAAGGAAACAGATACGCAGTATTTT
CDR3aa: CASTRGGKETDTQYF

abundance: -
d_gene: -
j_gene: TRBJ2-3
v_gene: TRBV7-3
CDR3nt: TGTGCCAGCAGCTTACAAGATACGCAGTATTTT
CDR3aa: CASSLQDTQYF

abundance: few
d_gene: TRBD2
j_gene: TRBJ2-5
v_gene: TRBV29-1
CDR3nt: TGCAGCGTTGGTGGGCCGGGAGGGTCCCAGTACTTC
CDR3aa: CSVGGPGGSQYF

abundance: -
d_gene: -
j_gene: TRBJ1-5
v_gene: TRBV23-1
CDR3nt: TGCGCCAGCAGGCCCCCCTGGCGGGGGCGCATCGGAAATCAGCCCCAGCATTTT
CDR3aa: CASRPPWRGRIGNQPQHF

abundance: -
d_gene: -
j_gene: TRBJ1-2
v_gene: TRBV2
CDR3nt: TGTGCCAGCCGTACAGGATCATATGGCTACACCTTC
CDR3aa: CASRTGSYGYTF

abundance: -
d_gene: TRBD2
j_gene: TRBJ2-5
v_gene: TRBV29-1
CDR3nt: TGCAGCGTTGGAACTAGCGGGGGGAAGGAGACCCAGTACTTC
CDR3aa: CSVGTSGGKETQYF

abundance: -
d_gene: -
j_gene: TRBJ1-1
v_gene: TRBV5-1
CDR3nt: TGCGCCAGCAGCTTGCAGACAGGAAGAATCGCTGAAGCTTTCTTT
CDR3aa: CASSLQTGRIAEAFF

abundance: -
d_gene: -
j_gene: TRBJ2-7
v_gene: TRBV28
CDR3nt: TGTGCCAGCAGTTTATCATATACTCGCTCCTACGAGCAGTACTTC
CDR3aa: CASSLSYTRSYEQYF

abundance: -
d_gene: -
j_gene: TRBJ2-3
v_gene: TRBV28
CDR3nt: TGTGCCTCCAGACGGGGGTCGAACACAGATACGCAGTATTTT
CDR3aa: CASRRGSNTDTQYF

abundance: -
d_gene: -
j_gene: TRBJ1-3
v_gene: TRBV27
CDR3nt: TGTGCCAGCAGCGCCGGGAACTCTGGAAACACCATATATTTT
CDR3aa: CASSAGNSGNTIYF

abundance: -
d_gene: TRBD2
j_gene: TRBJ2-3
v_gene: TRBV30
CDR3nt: TGTGCCTGGACCGAGGGACTAGGGACAGATACGCAGTATTTT
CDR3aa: CAWTEGLGTDTQYF

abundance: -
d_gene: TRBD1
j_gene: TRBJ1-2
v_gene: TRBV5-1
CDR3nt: TGCGCCAGCAGCTTGGTGGGGACAGACCGGGCGGGCTACACCTTC
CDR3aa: CASSLVGTDRAGYTF

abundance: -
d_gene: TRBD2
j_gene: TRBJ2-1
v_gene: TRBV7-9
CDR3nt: TGTGCCAGCAGCTCTAGCGGGAATGAGCAGTTCTTC
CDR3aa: CASSSSGNEQFF

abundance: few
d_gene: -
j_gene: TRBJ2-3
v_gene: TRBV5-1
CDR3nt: TGCGCCAGCAGCTTGGATAGCGGCACAGATACGCAGTATTTT
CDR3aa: CASSLDSGTDTQYF

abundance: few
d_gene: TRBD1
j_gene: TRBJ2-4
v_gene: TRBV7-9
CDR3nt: TGTGCCAGCAGCTTAGGACAGGGGATCAAAAACATTCAGTACTTC
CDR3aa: CASSLGQGIKNIQYF

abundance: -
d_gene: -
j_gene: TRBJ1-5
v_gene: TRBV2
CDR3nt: TGTGCCAGCAGTGGTAGCAGGGGCGGTCAGCCCCAGCATTTT
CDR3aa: CASSGSRGGQPQHF